The 8 T cell receptor beta chains reported below all come from one sample, sequenced in a study of cytomegalovirus exposure and HLA in healthy donors. The PCR employed 60 Vbeta primers together with 13 Jbeta primers. Profiling relied on immunoSEQ multiplex PCR, and the TCRdb table lists in-frame clones only, not all of them. Altogether approximately 170,000 clones are present, around 84% being singletons, with the ten largest covering about 2.4%. Sample: PBMCs. These receptor sequences come from a man aged 30 to 45 in good health and CMV-seropositive.

V usage is TRBV5-1 and J usage is TRBJ2-1; TRBD2 matches 13 bases. The germline V gene has CDR1 SGHRS and CDR2 YFSETQ. This CDR3 spans 18 amino acids. The J segment lost 5 bases and the V segment lost 2 bases, leaving 10 bases of the junction unmatched. The CDR3, as DNA: TGCGCCAGCAGCTTCGGACTAGCGGGAGCCCCGAGTGACAATGAGCAGTTCTTC. Its protein is CASSFGLAGAPSDNEQFF. The whole variable domain, filled in from reference TRBV5-1 and TRBJ2-1, reads KAGVTQTPRYLIKTRGQQVTLSCSPISGHRSVSWYQQTPGQGLQFLFEYFSETQRNKGNFPGRFSGRQFSNSRSEMNVSTLELGDSALYLCASSFGLAGAPSDNEQFFGPGTRLTVL.

J is TRBJ1-2 and V is TRBV5-1; 7 positions agree with TRBD1. The V gene end was trimmed by 4 bases and the J gene end by 7 bases; junction bases not matched to a gene: 10. Germline assignment: CDR1 SGHRS and CDR2 YFSETQ. The CDR3 loop spans 14 amino acids. CDR3 amino acids: CASSVLTGLGGYTF. The CDR3 nucleotides read TGCGCCAGCAGCGTTTTGACAGGGTTAGGTGGCTACACCTTC. The full variable domain, with the rest looked up from reference TRBV5-1 and TRBJ1-2, is KAGVTQTPRYLIKTRGQQVTLSCSPISGHRSVSWYQQTPGQGLQFLFEYFSETQRNKGNFPGRFSGRQFSNSRSEMNVSTLELGDSALYLCASSVLTGLGGYTFGSGTRLTVV.

The chain has TRBV9 and TRBJ1-2, with 8 bases aligning to TRBD1. Germline V gene lookup returns CDR1 SGDLS and CDR2 YYNGEE. CDR3 length: 16 residues. J lost 4 bases, V lost 2 bases, and 10 bases had no gene match. The CDR3 loop reads CASSVEDRVAFYGYTF. The CDR3, as DNA: TGTGCCAGCAGCGTTGAGGACAGGGTGGCTTTCTATGGCTACACCTTC.

The J gene is TRBJ2-7, the V gene TRBV15; 9 positions agree with TRBD2. This CDR3 contains 16 residues. Germline CDR1 reads LNHNV; CDR2 reads YYDKDF (reference sequence). V dropped 1 base and J dropped 6; count of bases not matched to a gene: 10. The chain's CDR3 is CATSRGGSGRTAEQYF. CDR3 bases: TGTGCCACCAGCAGAGGTGGTAGCGGGAGAACTGCCGAGCAGTACTTC. The full variable domain, its missing parts supplied by reference TRBV15 and TRBJ2-7, is DAMVIQNPRYQVTQFGKPVTLSCSQTLNHNVMYWYQQKSSQAPKLLFHYYDKDFNNEADTPDNFQSRRPNTSFCFLDIRSPGLGDTAMYLCATSRGGSGRTAEQYFGPGTRLTVT.

This chain links TRBV7-9 with TRBJ1-2, with no clear D. Germline values: CDR1 SEHNR, CDR2 FQNEAQ (reference sequence). The CDR3 is 15 residues long. Trimming took 1 base from V and 7 from J, leaving 16 bases between them. The CDR3 sequence: CASSLEVFNRVGYTF. The CDR3 DNA reads TGTGCCAGCAGCTTAGAGGTTTTTAATCGGGTTGGCTACACCTTC.

CDR3 DNA sequence: TGCGCCAGCAGTGTAGCGGGACCTAACTACGAGCAGTACTTC. It translates to CASSVAGPNYEQYF. This chain connects TRBV10-2 to TRBJ2-5, with 8 bases matching TRBD2. The J call may be wrong; the DNA end is better matched by TRBJ2-7. Germline V CDR1 and CDR2: WSHSY, SAAADI. The CDR3 has 14 residues.

The chain uses TRBV7-8 and TRBJ2-3, with D perhaps matching TRBD2 (5 bases). Trimming stripped 5 bases from V and 3 bases from J, with 15 bases between. This CDR3 spans 15 amino acids. Germline assignment: CDR1 SGHVS and CDR2 FQNEAQ. The DNA of the CDR3 is TGTGCCAGCAGCCCCCAGCGAGGGAAAACAGATACGCAGTATTTT. Encoded protein: CASSPQRGKTDTQYF.

The chain carries TRBV4-2 and TRBJ2-7; TRBD2 is a possible D gene (6 bases). Germline CDR1 is LGHNA and CDR2 is YNFKEQ. Deletions cut 0 bases from V and 6 bases from J, with 15 bases between. This CDR3 comprises 15 residues. The CDR3 DNA reads as TGTGCCAGCAGCCAAGATGTATCGGGACTCGGCGAGCAGTACTTC. Encoded protein: CASSQDVSGLGEQYF.